One and the same sample provided the 30 T cell receptor beta chains below, sequenced in a study of post-analysis software for immune sequencing data. These TCRs' antigens remain unknown. Libraries were made from TCR beta cDNA, and they carried unique molecular identifiers. TCRdb processed the PCR reads anew with MiXCR; each CDR3 protein has one entry. The data show around 260,000 distinct CDR3 sequences, with 35% to 45% seen just once and more than 4% held by the top ten. Study-wide results and caveats: In patients, five or six TRBV segments were more frequent than in controls, with TRBV5-6, TRBV5-1 and TRBV20-1 among them.

Material: blood. Source of these receptors: a girl between 10 and 17 years old with multiple sclerosis.

CDR3 DNA sequence: TGTGCCAGCAGCAAAGAATCCCGAGAAACAGGGAACATGAACACTGAAGCTTTCTTT. Amino acid sequence: CASSKESRETGNMNTEAFF. The chain couples TRBV21-1 to TRBJ1-1; the table names TRBD1, a call not compared with the DNA. TRBV21-1 is a known pseudogene. This CDR3 region has 19 residues.

The V gene is TRBV20-1, the J gene TRBJ2-3; 9 bases agree with TRBD1. With 3 bases clipped from V and 4 bases from J, the junction kept 5 bases outside the gene matches. In germline, CDR1 is DFQATT, CDR2 SNEGSKA (reference sequence). CDR3 size: 14 residues. The CDR3 sequence is CSARRTGVADTQYF. CDR3 bases: TGCAGTGCTAGGAGGACAGGGGTCGCAGATACGCAGTATTTT.

In the case of this clonotype: This clone may be a read error of a much larger clone one base away. The chain has TRBV7-8 and TRBJ2-1, with 8 nucleotides matching TRBD2. The DNA matches TRBJ2-7 better at its end, which makes the J call doubtful. Germline assignment: CDR1 SGHVS and CDR2 FQNEAQ. The CDR3 spans 16 residues. The CDR3, as DNA: TGTGCCAGCAGCTTACCCAGCGGGAGCTCCTACAATGAGCAGTACTTC. Its translation: CASSLPSGSSYNEQYF.

This clonotype was counted between two and nine times. This chain connects TRBV4-1 to TRBJ1-1; no clear D gene. Trimming removed 8 bases at V and 2 bases at J, with 18 bases between. CDR1 is MGHRA, CDR2 YSYEKL, per germline. CDR3 length equals 15 residues. The CDR3 sequence is CASRPRVDLNTEAFF. The CDR3, as DNA: TGCGCCAGCCGACCGCGGGTGGATTTAAACACTGAAGCTTTCTTT.

The chain is built from TRBV27 and TRBJ2-7; 7 bases align to TRBD1. In germline, CDR1 is MNHEY, CDR2 SMNVEV (reference sequence). V gave up 5 bases and J gave up 3 bases; unmatched junction bases: 10. The CDR3 extends over 15 amino acids. CDR3 nucleotides: TGTGCCAGCAGTCCCATCGGGACAGCGAACTACGAGCAGTACTTC. Encoded protein: CASSPIGTANYEQYF.

About this clonotype: A much larger clone lies one base from this, so it may be a read error. V is TRBV7-8 and J is TRBJ2-5, with D unresolved. This CDR3 is built from 13 residues. The germline gives CDR1 SGHVS, CDR2 FQNEAQ. CDR3 bases: TGTGCCAGCAGCGGAAGGCCCCAAGAGGCCCAGTACTTC. Protein product: CASSGRPQEAQYF.

V gene TRBV7-2 combines with J gene TRBJ2-5; possible D gene TRBD2, 7 bases. The J call may be incorrect, as the DNA end agrees better with TRBJ2-7. This CDR3 comprises 16 residues. Germline V gene data show CDR1 as SGHTA and CDR2 as FQGNSA. CDR3 nucleotide sequence: TGTGCCAGCAGCTTAGTAGGGGGGGGGATCGTCGACGAGCAGTACTTC. It is translated as CASSLVGGGIVDEQYF.

J is TRBJ1-2 and V is TRBV7-9; D is undetermined. V lost 1 base and J 0 bases, leaving 9 bases between the germline ends. The CDR3 sequence is 15 residues long. Germline CDR1 and CDR2: SEHNR and FQNEAQ (reference sequence). The CDR3 loop is CASSLVYPPNYGYTF. The CDR3 nucleotides are TGTGCCAGCAGCTTAGTTTACCCTCCTAACTATGGCTACACCTTC. The whole variable domain, remainder taken from reference TRBV7-9 and TRBJ1-2, is DTGVSQNPRHKITKRGQNVTFRCDPISEHNRLYWYRQTLGQGPEFLTYFQNEAQLEKSRLLSDRFSAERPKGSFSTLEIQRTEQGDSAMYLCASSLVYPPNYGYTFGSGTRLTVV.

The chain recombines TRBV6-5 with TRBJ1-5, with D uncertain. Germline CDR1 and CDR2: MNHEY and SVGAGI. The CDR3 runs to 15 residues. V lost 4 bases, J lost 9 bases, and 19 bases lay in between. The CDR3 protein is CASSLKRAGVGPQHF. The CDR3 nucleotides are TGTGCCAGCAGTTTGAAACGGGCCGGGGTAGGGCCCCAGCATTTT.

Turning to this clonotype: A much larger clone is a single base away; this may be a read error. The V and J genes are TRBV20-1 and TRBJ2-4; tentatively, D is TRBD1 or TRBD2 (5 bases each). From germline, CDR1 is DFQATT and CDR2 SNEGSKA (reference sequence). The CDR3 contains 15 residues. The chain's CDR3 is CSTREGALAKNIQYF. The CDR3 DNA is TGCAGTACTAGAGAAGGGGCCCTAGCCAAAAACATTCAGTACTTC.

The chain uses TRBV7-2 and TRBJ2-7, with 8 bases aligning to TRBD1. The CDR3 loop spans 15 amino acids. Per the germline V gene, CDR1 is SGHTA and CDR2 is FQGNSA. J lost 2 bases, V lost 5 bases, and 8 bases had no gene match. CDR3 amino acids: CASSPQGGQAYEQYF. The CDR3, as DNA: TGTGCCAGCAGCCCTCAGGGGGGACAGGCCTACGAGCAGTACTTC.

This clonotype has at least ten counts. The chain uses TRBV15 and TRBJ2-7; the D gene is possibly TRBD2 (5 bases). Deletions cut 5 bases from V and 4 bases from J, with 15 bases between. The germline CDR1 and CDR2 sequences are LNHNV and YYDKDF (reference sequence). The CDR3 has 14 residues. The CDR3 DNA follows: TGTGCCACCAGCGACGGAGATGGGGAGTACGAGCAGTACTTC. Translating gives CATSDGDGEYEQYF.

This clonotype was observed a few times. The CDR3 bases are TGTGCCACCAGTGATCGGGACAGAAAAGAGACCCAGTACTTC. This codes for CATSDRDRKETQYF. The gene calls are TRBV24-1 and TRBJ2-5; 7 bases align to TRBD1. Germline CDR1 and CDR2: KGHDR and SFDVKD. With V trimmed by 3 bases and J by 3 bases, 3 bases remained unmatched. CDR3 size: 14 residues.

This clonotype came up many times. The V and J genes are TRBV20-1 and TRBJ2-4, with D maybe TRBD2 (6 bases). Germline-derived CDR1 and CDR2 are DFQATT and SNEGSKA (reference sequence). Trimming removed 1 base at V and 0 bases at J, with 16 bases between. The CDR3 is 17 residues long. As DNA, the CDR3 is TGCAGTGCTAGAGTTAGTCGTCGCGGGATAGCCAAAAACATTCAGTACTTC. It translates to CSARVSRRGIAKNIQYF.

The chain has TRBV4-1 and TRBJ2-3; no firm D call. CDR3 length equals 13 residues. Germline CDR1 MGHRA, CDR2 YSYEKL. Trimming stripped 4 bases from V and 5 bases from J, with 10 bases between. CDR3 in amino acids: CASSPYERDTQYF. In DNA form, the CDR3 reads TGCGCCAGCAGCCCCTATGAAAGAGATACGCAGTATTTT.

This clonotype has ten or more counts. This rearrangement joins TRBV14 to TRBJ2-1; no clear D. Germline values: CDR1 SGHDN, CDR2 FVKESK. The CDR3 covers 16 residues. The V end lost 0 bases, the J end lost 1 base, and 10 bases lay between the germline ends. Here the CDR3 DNA reads TGTGCCAGCAGCCAAGATTCTATCCTTTCCTACAATGAGCAGTTCTTC. It encodes CASSQDSILSYNEQFF.

This clonotype has a count of ten or more. The rearrangement joins TRBV20-1 to TRBJ2-1; 9 positions match TRBD2. The CDR3 runs 18 residues. Germline CDR1 and CDR2: DFQATT and SNEGSKA (reference sequence). With 1 base clipped from V and 0 bases from J, the junction kept 10 bases outside the gene matches. The CDR3 reads CSARGSSGRGLSYNEQFF. The CDR3, as DNA: TGCAGTGCTAGAGGTAGTAGCGGGAGAGGGCTCTCCTACAATGAGCAGTTCTTC.

The chain uses TRBV7-2 and TRBJ2-3; TRBD1 agrees at 8 bases. The CDR3 totals 15 residues. The germline V gene has CDR1 SGHTA and CDR2 FQGNSA. Unmatched junction bases numbered 3, after V lost 4 bases and J lost 0 bases. The CDR3 protein is CASSWGQASTDTQYF. The CDR3 DNA is TGTGCCAGCAGCTGGGGACAGGCTAGCACAGATACGCAGTATTTT.

This clonotype was picked up many times. This chain uses TRBV5-1 with TRBJ1-1; no clear D gene. Germline V gene sequence: CDR1 SGHRS, CDR2 YFSETQ. The CDR3 length is 13 residues. Trimming took 5 bases from V and 5 from J, leaving 13 bases between them. In DNA, the CDR3 is TGCGCCAGCAGGCGGGAGGGTTGGACTGAAGCTTTCTTT. Translation gives CASRREGWTEAFF.

The V gene is TRBV29-1, the J gene TRBJ2-5, with D tentatively TRBD2 (6 bases). The DNA end is a closer match to TRBJ2-7, so the J assignment may be wrong. This CDR3 has 14 residues. The germline V gene has CDR1 SQVTM and CDR2 ANQGSEA. The CDR3 DNA follows: TGCAGCGCCGTCCCCAGCCCTAGCGCCTACGAGCAGTACTTC. Its translation: CSAVPSPSAYEQYF.

This clonotype was counted ten times or more. The CDR3 DNA follows: TGTGCCAGCAGTCAACTAGCAGATACGCAGTATTTT. Residues: CASSQLADTQYF. V and J are TRBV2 and TRBJ2-3, with D possibly TRBD2 on 5 matching bases. The V end was cut by 5 bases, the J end by 4 bases, with 7 bases between. The CDR3 spans 12 residues. CDR1 is SNHLY, CDR2 FYNNEI, per germline. Filled out from reference TRBV2 and TRBJ2-3, the complete variable domain reads EPEVTQTPSHQVTQMGQEVILRCVPISNHLYFYWYRQILGQKVEFLVSFYNNEISEKSEIFDDQFSVERPDGSNFTLKIRSTKLEDSAMYFCASSQLADTQYFGPGTRLTVL.

This clonotype was seen at least ten times. The chain's CDR3 is CASSYYLEQGRNTEAFF. Written as DNA, the CDR3 is TGTGCCAGCAGTTACTACCTAGAACAGGGAAGGAACACTGAAGCTTTCTTT. The rearrangement links TRBV6-6 to TRBJ1-1; weak D call: TRBD1 (6 bases). Trimming stripped 1 base from V and 1 base from J, with 16 bases between. This CDR3 has 17 amino acids. In germline, CDR1 is MNHNY, CDR2 SVGAGI (reference sequence).

This clonotype turned up a few times. The rearrangement links TRBV12-3 or TRBV12-4 to TRBJ2-5, with D unresolved. V lost 1 base and J lost 11, with 11 bases in between. The CDR3 is 12 amino acids. CDR3 nucleotide sequence: TGTGCCAGCAGTTTAGTTGCCTACGGGCAGTACTTC. Protein: CASSLVAYGQYF.

The chain uses TRBV6-1 and TRBJ2-4; TRBD2 matches at 7 bases. This CDR3 region has 11 residues. V was pared by 2 bases and J by 13 bases, with 2 bases of the junction left unmatched. Looked up from germline, CDR1 is MNHNS and CDR2 is SASEGT. The CDR3 protein is CASSEWREQYF. CDR3 DNA: TGTGCCAGCAGTGAATGGCGGGAGCAGTACTTC.

A few counts support this clonotype. CDR3 protein: CASSPAPLIYNSPLHF. CDR3 sequence (DNA): TGTGCCAGCAGTCCCGCCCCGCTCATCTATAATTCACCCCTCCACTTT. This rearrangement joins TRBV16 to TRBJ1-6; no clear D gene. The CDR3 contains 16 residues. Germline V gene lookup returns CDR1 KGHSY and CDR2 FQNENV. Trimming stripped 6 bases from V and 3 bases from J, with 15 bases between.

This clonotype was counted many times. The rearrangement joins TRBV20-1 to TRBJ2-3; TRBD2 matches 8 bases. Germline V gene lookup returns CDR1 DFQATT and CDR2 SNEGSKA (reference sequence). The CDR3 has 15 amino acids. V was clipped by 6 bases and J by 5 bases; unmatched bases: 13. In DNA form, the CDR3 reads TGCAGTGCCGACCGGTCTTTGCGGGGGGAAGATACGCAGTATTTT. It translates to CSADRSLRGEDTQYF.

This clonotype was observed at least ten times. The J gene is TRBJ2-7, the V gene TRBV20-1, with D tentatively TRBD1 (6 bases). CDR1 is DFQATT and CDR2 is SNEGSKA in the germline V gene (reference sequence). Trimming shortened V by 6 bases and J by 6 bases, and 12 bases separated the two germline ends. The CDR3 is made up of 11 amino acids. The CDR3 is CSAAQGTEQYF. The CDR3 DNA sequence: TGCAGTGCCGCACAGGGTACCGAGCAGTACTTC.

The chain has TRBV20-1 and TRBJ1-4; D is perhaps TRBD1 (5 bases). The germline V gene has CDR1 DFQATT and CDR2 SNEGSKA (reference sequence). The V and J ends lost 0 bases and 4 bases respectively, with 6 bases between them. The CDR3 sequence is 13 residues long. CDR3 DNA: TGCAGTGCTAGAGACGACAGTAATGAAAAACTGTTTTTT. It translates to CSARDDSNEKLFF.

In this sample, this clonotype turned up many times. The chain is built from TRBV6-5 and TRBJ1-1; D unclear. The V gene's germline CDR1 is MNHEY and CDR2 SVGAGI. V was trimmed by 2 bases and J by 6 bases, leaving 7 bases between them. CDR3 length: 12 amino acids. Here the CDR3 reads CASSYIGAEAFF. CDR3 DNA sequence: TGTGCCAGCAGTTACATCGGGGCTGAAGCTTTCTTT.

A remark on this clonotype: A much larger clonotype is one base distant, so this may be a read error. The missing conserved phenylalanine or tryptophan at the end of this CDR3 makes a read error likely. This chain joins TRBV20-1 and TRBJ1-5; D is perhaps TRBD1 (5 bases). Germline values: CDR1 DFQATT, CDR2 SNEGSKA (reference sequence). The CDR3 runs to 16 residues. Trimming stripped 1 base from V and 0 bases from J, with 13 bases between. The CDR3 DNA follows: TGCAGTGCTAGAGGCCTACAGGAGTATAGCAATCAGCCCCAGCATGTT. Protein product: CSARGLQEYSNQPQHV.